One and the same sample provided the 22 T cell receptor beta chains below, sequenced in a study of glioma-infiltrating T cells after dendritic cell vaccination. Repertoires were generated with immunoSEQ multiplex PCR, while TCRdb's copy carries only in-frame clones and drops some. The sample has 80,000 to 100,000 clones, roughly three quarters seen once; the top ten hold under 7%. Sequenced here: blood, sampled before dendritic cell vaccination. The receptors stem from a human donor with glioblastoma.

The J gene is TRBJ2-3, the V gene TRBV4-1; tentative D call: TRBD2 (6 bases). This CDR3 is 15 amino acids long. The V gene's germline CDR1 is MGHRA and CDR2 YSYEKL. Deletions cut 6 bases from V and 0 bases from J, with 13 bases between. CDR3: CASSVTGTSTDTQYF. In nucleotides, the CDR3 is TGCGCCAGCAGTGTGACCGGGACTAGCACAGATACGCAGTATTTT.

The chain is built from TRBV5-1 and TRBJ2-2; D is unresolved. This CDR3 spans 15 amino acids. CDR1 and CDR2 (germline): SGHRS, YFSETQ. The germline V and J ends were trimmed by 2 bases and 0 bases, with 8 bases remaining between them. The DNA of the CDR3 is TGCGCCAGCAGCTTCAGCGTCTCGAACACCGGGGAGCTGTTTTTT. Translated, it gives CASSFSVSNTGELFF.

This clone turned up a few times. J is TRBJ1-4 and V is TRBV10-3, with D hard to call. Trimming stripped 11 bases from V and 11 bases from J, with 18 bases between. Germline V gives CDR1 ENHRY, CDR2 SYGVKD. The CDR3 is 12 residues long. CDR3 coding DNA: TGTGCCGAATCTCCCGACGGCGGGAAACTGTTTTTT. It translates to CAESPDGGKLFF.

The gene calls are TRBV15 and TRBJ2-2, with D perhaps TRBD2 (5 bases). This CDR3 contains 15 residues. V was pared by 3 bases and J by 6 bases, with 14 bases between. The V gene's germline CDR1 is LNHNV and CDR2 YYDKDF (reference sequence). CDR3 nucleotide sequence: TGTGCCACCAGCAGGGGTAGAGGGTCGTCCGGGGAGCTGTTTTTT. Residues: CATSRGRGSSGELFF.

The CDR3 sequence: CASSLAQSYNEQFF. CDR3 DNA: TGCGCCAGCAGCTTGGCACAGTCCTACAATGAGCAGTTCTTC. The rearrangement uses TRBV5-1 and TRBJ2-1; D not certain. Deletions cut 0 bases from V and 1 base from J, with 5 bases between. Germline loops: CDR1 SGHRS, CDR2 YFSETQ. The CDR3 consists of 14 residues.

The V call is TRBV7-3, the J call TRBJ2-1, with TRBD2 matching 7 bases. The CDR3 runs 15 residues. Per the germline V gene, CDR1 is SGHTA and CDR2 is FQGTGA. The V and J ends lost 2 bases and 6 bases, in that order; junction bases with no gene match: 7. CDR3 sequence: CASSLVAGGSNEQFF. In DNA, the CDR3 is TGTGCCAGCAGCTTAGTAGCGGGCGGCAGCAATGAGCAGTTCTTC.

About this clone: This same CDR3 is encoded by further DNA sequences in the sample. The rearrangement links TRBV5-1 to TRBJ2-3; 12 bases agree with TRBD2. The trim removed 4 bases at V and 0 bases at J, leaving 3 bases unmatched. The CDR3 consists of 16 residues. CDR1 is SGHRS and CDR2 is YFSETQ in the germline V gene. DNA of the CDR3: TGCGCCAGCAGCCCCGGACTAGCGGGGAGCACAGATACGCAGTATTTT. Protein product: CASSPGLAGSTDTQYF.

The chain joins TRBV28 to TRBJ2-1, with 10 bases matching TRBD2. Germline V gives CDR1 MDHEN, CDR2 SYDVKM. V gave up 2 bases and J gave up 5 bases; unmatched junction bases: 3. The CDR3 consists of 15 residues. The CDR3 DNA is TGTGCCAGCAGTTTAACTAGCGGGGTGAACAATGAGCAGTTCTTC. Protein product: CASSLTSGVNNEQFF. Using reference TRBV28 and TRBJ2-1 for the parts outside the CDR3, the full variable domain is DVKVTQSSRYLVKRTGEKVFLECVQDMDHENMFWYRQDPGLGLRLIYFSYDVKMKEKGDIPEGYSVSREKKERFSLILESASTNQTSMYLCASSLTSGVNNEQFFGPGTRLTVL.

This clone was observed a handful of times. The gene calls are TRBV10-3 and TRBJ1-5; D remains unclear. The length of the CDR3 is 12 residues. Germline V CDR1 and CDR2: ENHRY, SYGVKD. Trimming took off 3 bases at V and 8 bases at J, with 8 bases between the two ends. The DNA for the CDR3 is TGTGCCATCAGTGACCGTTCCGAGCCCCAGCATTTT. It encodes CAISDRSEPQHF.

This clone was seen a single time. This chain links TRBV5-8 with TRBJ1-5; D is undetermined. With 2 bases removed from V and 6 bases from J, the gap between germline ends came to 6 bases. The CDR3 sequence is 12 residues long. From germline, CDR1 is SGHTS and CDR2 YDEGEE. CDR3 sequence reads: CASSFSGQPQHF. The CDR3 DNA reads as TGTGCCAGCAGCTTTTCCGGTCAGCCCCAGCATTTT.

This clone has only one observation. The chain carries TRBV5-4 and TRBJ1-2; D possibly corresponds to TRBD1 (6 bases). Trimming took 0 bases from V and 7 from J, leaving 13 bases between them. Germline CDR1 and CDR2: SGHNT and YYREEE (reference sequence). The CDR3 consists of 14 residues. The CDR3 nucleotides are TGTGCCAGCAGCTTGGGATCAGGGGAGGGTGGCTACACCTTC. This sequence encodes CASSLGSGEGGYTF.

This chain links TRBV18 with TRBJ2-7, with D unresolved. CDR3 length: 11 amino acids. The germline V gene has CDR1 KGHSH and CDR2 LQKENI. Trimming left V 3 bases short and J 5 bases short, with 5 bases between. CDR3 sequence (DNA): TGTGCCAGCTCACCCCTTCACGAGCAGTACTTC. This encodes CASSPLHEQYF.

The genes are TRBV30 and TRBJ2-3, with TRBD2 identical over 7 bases. V dropped 6 bases and J dropped 5; count of bases not matched to a gene: 11. The CDR3 is made up of 14 amino acids. Germline assignment: CDR1 GTSNPN and CDR2 SVGIG (reference sequence). The CDR3 region is CACTPGGGGDTQYF. The CDR3, as DNA: TGTGCCTGCACTCCCGGTGGGGGGGGAGATACGCAGTATTTT.

The chain combines TRBV4-1 with TRBJ2-7; D remains ambiguous. CDR1 and CDR2 (germline): MGHRA, YSYEKL. The CDR3 has 13 amino acids. V was clipped by 6 bases and J by 0 bases, with 9 bases between them. CDR3 in DNA: TGCGCCAGCAGAAGCGATTACTCCTACGAGCAGTACTTC. Protein: CASRSDYSYEQYF.

V usage is TRBV18 and J usage is TRBJ2-7, with 7 nucleotides matching TRBD2. The CDR3 runs 14 residues. Trimming took 6 bases from V and 4 from J; bases not matched to a gene: 9. Germline V lookup: CDR1 KGHSH, CDR2 LQKENI. DNA for the CDR3: TGTGCCAGCTCCTGGGGCAGGGAGGGGTACGAGCAGTACTTC. Translation: CASSWGREGYEQYF.

The rearrangement links TRBV10-2 to TRBJ1-3; possible D gene TRBD1, 6 bases. V lost 3 bases and J 0 bases, leaving 12 bases between the germline ends. The CDR3 covers 16 residues. Looked up from germline, CDR1 is WSHSY and CDR2 is SAAADI. The CDR3 bases are TGCGCCAGCAGTGATTTTGGACAGAACTCTGGAAACACCATATATTTT. It translates to CASSDFGQNSGNTIYF.

J is TRBJ2-1 and V is TRBV27, with D possibly being TRBD1 (5 bases). The length of the CDR3 is 13 residues. The germline gives CDR1 MNHEY, CDR2 SMNVEV (reference sequence). The ends were cut back, 3 bases at V and 6 bases at J, with 9 bases in the middle. Here the CDR3 reads CASSFQGRNEQFF. The DNA for the CDR3 is TGTGCCAGCAGTTTTCAGGGTCGCAATGAGCAGTTCTTC.

The CDR3 DNA is TGCGCCAGCAGCCAAGACAGCCCTTCCTACGAGCAGTACTTC. This gives the protein CASSQDSPSYEQYF. The genes are TRBV5-1 and TRBJ2-7, with D possibly being TRBD1 (5 bases). CDR3 length: 14 amino acids. Deletions cut 4 bases from V and 1 base from J, with 12 bases between. The germline V gene has CDR1 SGHRS and CDR2 YFSETQ.

This chain uses TRBV25-1 with TRBJ2-3, with D unclear. This CDR3 has 11 residues. Trimming pared 4 bases from V and 8 bases from J, leaving 7 bases between. Germline V gives CDR1 MGHDK, CDR2 SYGVNS. CDR3 nucleotides: TGTGCCAGCAGTGTCTCAGTTACGCAGTATTTT. Its protein is CASSVSVTQYF.

The chain carries TRBV19 and TRBJ1-1; D might be TRBD1 (5 bases). The CDR3 extends over 15 amino acids. V was shortened by 0 bases and J by 5 bases, with 13 bases between the two germline ends. CDR1 and CDR2 (germline): LNHDA, SQIVND (reference sequence). The CDR3 DNA sequence: TGTGCCAGTAGTATAGATGCAGGGTTTGAGACTGAAGCTTTCTTT. It yields the protein CASSIDAGFETEAFF.

The J gene is TRBJ2-5, the V gene TRBV6-6; D is possibly TRBD1 (6 bases). This CDR3 contains 11 residues. Germline assignment: CDR1 MNHNY and CDR2 SVGAGI (reference sequence). The V end was cut by 5 bases, the J end by 13 bases, with 14 bases between. CDR3 in DNA: TGTGCCAGCAGTCCCCGGGACAAGGCGTACTTC. This encodes CASSPRDKAYF.

This chain uses TRBV5-8 with TRBJ2-5; 11 bases align to TRBD1. V lost 4 bases, J lost 2 bases, and 4 bases stayed unmatched. Germline loops: CDR1 SGHTS, CDR2 YDEGEE. This CDR3 has 15 amino acids. The CDR3 sequence is CASSVGDRGQETQYF. In nucleotides, the CDR3 is TGTGCCAGCAGCGTAGGGGACAGGGGGCAAGAGACCCAGTACTTC. The complete variable domain, with remaining parts taken from reference TRBV5-8 and TRBJ2-5, reads EAGVTQSPTHLIKTRGQQATLRCSPISGHTSVYWYQQALGLGLQFLLWYDEGEERNRGNFPPRFSGRQFPNYSSELNVNALELEDSALYLCASSVGDRGQETQYFGPGTRLLVL.